This passage covers 8 T cell receptor beta chains from one sample sequenced in a study of cytomegalovirus exposure and HLA in healthy donors. PCR involved 60 Vbeta and 13 Jbeta primers. TCRdb keeps only in-frame clones here, not all; method: immunoSEQ multiplex PCR. The repertoire table contains fewer than 150,000 clones. The material sequenced was PBMCs. These receptors all stem from an older woman in good health and CMV-seronegative.

This rearrangement joins TRBV10-3 to TRBJ2-7; perhaps TRBD2 as D (6 bases). The CDR3 has 14 amino acids. V lost 11 bases and J lost 1, with 18 bases in between. Germline values: CDR1 ENHRY, CDR2 SYGVKD. The CDR3 protein is CALKPGAGSYEQYF. Here the CDR3 DNA reads TGTGCCCTAAAGCCTGGAGCGGGTTCCTACGAGCAGTACTTC.

This chain connects TRBV7-2 to TRBJ2-1; 9 nucleotides line up with TRBD2. The V gene end was trimmed by 2 bases and the J gene end by 7 bases; junction bases not matched to a gene: 12. The CDR3 loop spans 17 amino acids. Germline loops: CDR1 SGHTA, CDR2 FQGNSA. The CDR3 DNA follows: TGTGCCAGCAGCTTACCCAGGGCTAGCGGGGTTAAGAATGAGCAGTTCTTC. This sequence encodes CASSLPRASGVKNEQFF.

The rearrangement uses TRBV4-1 and TRBJ2-1, with TRBD2 identical over 12 bases. This CDR3 has 17 residues. Germline trimming cut 5 bases from V and 1 base from J; bases unmatched to any gene: 6. In germline, CDR1 is MGHRA, CDR2 YSYEKL. CDR3 nucleotide sequence: TGCGCCAGCAGCAGGACTAGCGGGAAACTTTCCTACAATGAGCAGTTCTTC. Translating gives CASSRTSGKLSYNEQFF.

The chain couples TRBV12-1 to TRBJ2-2; the table names TRBD2, a call not compared with the DNA. TRBV12-1 counts as a pseudogene. This CDR3 comprises 19 residues. This chain's CDR3 is CATSPGTSRRGGCPGELFF. In DNA form, the CDR3 reads TGTGCCACCTCTCCGGGGACTTCAAGAAGAGGAGGATGCCCCGGGGAGCTGTTTTTT.

The CDR3 reads CASKTTGADTQYF. As DNA, the CDR3 is TGTGCCAGCAAAACTACGGGAGCAGATACGCAGTATTTT. The chain employs TRBV11-2 and TRBJ2-3; D possibly corresponds to TRBD2 (6 bases). Trimming removed 7 bases from V and 4 bases from J, with 12 bases in between. CDR1 and CDR2 from the germline V gene are SGHAT and FQNNGV. This CDR3 contains 13 residues.

This chain links TRBV5-4 with TRBJ2-7, with TRBD2 identical over 8 bases. After removal of 0 bases from V and 0 bases from J, the junction contained 5 bases not matched to a gene. CDR3 length: 16 amino acids. Germline V gene sequence: CDR1 SGHNT, CDR2 YYREEE (reference sequence). The CDR3 nucleotides are TGTGCCAGCAGCTTGGCTGCTAGCGGGCTCTCCTACGAGCAGTACTTC. Encoded protein: CASSLAASGLSYEQYF.

The chain joins TRBV9 to TRBJ1-1; a possible D gene is TRBD1 (6 bases). The V gene's germline CDR1 is SGDLS and CDR2 YYNGEE. This CDR3 is built from 16 residues. V was pared by 3 bases and J by 2 bases, with 17 bases between. Here the CDR3 DNA reads TGTGCCAGCAGCGGAGGGGGGGGGTTGGTAAACACTGAAGCTTTCTTT. It specifies CASSGGGGLVNTEAFF. The variable domain in full, with the rest retrieved from reference TRBV9 and TRBJ1-1, is DSGVTQTPKHLITATGQRVTLRCSPRSGDLSVYWYQQSLDQGLQFLIQYYNGEERAKGNILERFSAQQFPDLHSELNLSSLELGDSALYFCASSGGGGLVNTEAFFGQGTRLTVV.

This chain links TRBV9 with TRBJ1-6; unclear D gene. The V end lost 4 bases, the J end lost 9 bases, and 17 bases lay between the germline ends. CDR1 SGDLS and CDR2 YYNGEE come from the germline V gene. This CDR3 is built from 15 residues. As DNA, the CDR3 is TGTGCCAGCAGCCTAGGAATAGAGGGCATTTCACCCCTCCACTTT. Amino acids: CASSLGIEGISPLHF. The full variable domain, completed using reference TRBV9 and TRBJ1-6, is DSGVTQTPKHLITATGQRVTLRCSPRSGDLSVYWYQQSLDQGLQFLIQYYNGEERAKGNILERFSAQQFPDLHSELNLSSLELGDSALYFCASSLGIEGISPLHFGNGTRLTVT.